This T cell receptor (beta chain) emerged from a study of shared clonotypes between healthy human individuals. Study information: Used for every donor were three CD4 naive, three CD4 memory, two CD8 naive and one CD8 memory plate.

A remark on this clone: The target antigen is unknown.

Study observations and caveats: About 5% of naive CD4 clonotypes were shared across a few donors. When compared with the clonotypes that were shared by all four sorted-subset donors, the non-shared clonotypes turned out to have lower generation probabilities. Blood alone was sampled, and tissue repertoires likely differ.

Trimming took 4 bases from V and 4 from J; bases not matched to a gene: 12. This CDR3 is built from 16 residues. Germline V gene sequence: CDR1 SGHVS, CDR2 FQNEAQ. The repertoire was sequenced with immunoSEQ multiplex PCR; TCRdb's copy has only in-frame clones and lacks some. Counted here are approximately 2.5 million clones, over 85% occurring once; the ten biggest clones make up about 0.39%. Sequencing input: naive CD4+ T cells from PBMCs. Indicated subset: CD45RA+ positively selected. The TCR was taken from a man between 18 and 29 years old in good health. Some clones in this sample may be carry-over from other donors' samples. The chain uses TRBV7-8 and TRBJ2-7; TRBD2 agrees at 8 bases. As DNA, the CDR3 is TGTGCCAGCAGCTCCCGCTCTTTAGGACTAGCTTACGAGCAGTACTTC. It encodes CASSSRSLGLAYEQYF. The whole variable domain, filled in from reference TRBV7-8 and TRBJ2-7, reads GAGVSQSPRYKVAKRGQDVALRCDPISGHVSLFWYQQALGQGPEFLTYFQNEAQLDKSGLPSDRFFAERPEGSVSTLKIQRTQQEDSAVYLCASSSRSLGLAYEQYFGPGTRLTVT.